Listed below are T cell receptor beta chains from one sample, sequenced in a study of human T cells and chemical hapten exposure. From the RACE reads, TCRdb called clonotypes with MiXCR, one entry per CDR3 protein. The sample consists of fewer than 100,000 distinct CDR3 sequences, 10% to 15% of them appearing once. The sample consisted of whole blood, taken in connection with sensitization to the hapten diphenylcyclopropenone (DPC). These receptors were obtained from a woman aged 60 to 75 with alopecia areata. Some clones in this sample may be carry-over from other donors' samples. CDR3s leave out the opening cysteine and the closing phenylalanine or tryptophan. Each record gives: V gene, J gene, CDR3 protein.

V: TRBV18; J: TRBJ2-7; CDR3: ASSPTTTANYEQY
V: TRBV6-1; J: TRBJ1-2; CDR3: ASSEQEGPYGYT
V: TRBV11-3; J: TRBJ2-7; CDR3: ASSSSDGQPEQY
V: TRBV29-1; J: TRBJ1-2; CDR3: SVRQGSNYGYT
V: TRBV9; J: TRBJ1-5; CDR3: ASSVGSFSNQPQH
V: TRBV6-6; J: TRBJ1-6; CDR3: ASSYSKSSYNSPLH
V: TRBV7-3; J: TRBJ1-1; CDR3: ASSSRGGHDTEAF
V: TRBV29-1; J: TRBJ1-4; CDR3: SPKDGLRIEKLF
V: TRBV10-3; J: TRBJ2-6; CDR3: AISESGPSGANVLT
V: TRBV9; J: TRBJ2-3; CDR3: ASSVVSGTSTDTQY
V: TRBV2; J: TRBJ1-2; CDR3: ASSAGGQGGFGYT